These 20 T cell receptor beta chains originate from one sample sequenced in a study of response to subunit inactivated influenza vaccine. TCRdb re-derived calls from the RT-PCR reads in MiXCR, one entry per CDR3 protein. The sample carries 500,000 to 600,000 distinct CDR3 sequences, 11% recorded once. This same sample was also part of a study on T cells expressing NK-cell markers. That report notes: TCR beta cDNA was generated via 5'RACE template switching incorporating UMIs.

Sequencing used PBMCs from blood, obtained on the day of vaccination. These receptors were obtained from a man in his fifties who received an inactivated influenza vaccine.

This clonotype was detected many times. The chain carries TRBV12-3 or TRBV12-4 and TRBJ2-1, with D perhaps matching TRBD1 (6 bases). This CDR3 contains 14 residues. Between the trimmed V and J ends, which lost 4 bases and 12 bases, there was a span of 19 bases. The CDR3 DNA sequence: TGTGCCAGCAGTTCACAGACTACAGGGTTTATGCAGTTCTTC. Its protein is CASSSQTTGFMQFF.

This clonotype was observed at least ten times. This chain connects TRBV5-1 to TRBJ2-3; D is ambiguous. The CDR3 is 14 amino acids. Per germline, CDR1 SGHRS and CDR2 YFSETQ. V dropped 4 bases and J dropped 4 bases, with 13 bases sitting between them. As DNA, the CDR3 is TGCGCCAGCAGCGACGACCGGGCCTCAGATACGCAGTATTTT. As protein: CASSDDRASDTQYF.

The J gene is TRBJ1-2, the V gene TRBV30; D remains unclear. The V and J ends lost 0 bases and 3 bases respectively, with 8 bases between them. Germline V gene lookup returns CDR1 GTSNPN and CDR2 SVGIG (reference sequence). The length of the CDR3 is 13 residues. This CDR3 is CAWSVTGYYGYTF. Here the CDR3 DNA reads TGTGCCTGGAGTGTGACGGGTTACTATGGCTACACCTTC.

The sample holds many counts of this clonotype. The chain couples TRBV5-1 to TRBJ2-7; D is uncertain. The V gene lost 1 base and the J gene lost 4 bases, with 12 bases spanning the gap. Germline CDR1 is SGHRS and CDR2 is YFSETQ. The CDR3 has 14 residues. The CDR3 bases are TGCGCCAGCAGCTTGCTTCAAGAAACTTACGAGCAGTACTTC. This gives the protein CASSLLQETYEQYF.

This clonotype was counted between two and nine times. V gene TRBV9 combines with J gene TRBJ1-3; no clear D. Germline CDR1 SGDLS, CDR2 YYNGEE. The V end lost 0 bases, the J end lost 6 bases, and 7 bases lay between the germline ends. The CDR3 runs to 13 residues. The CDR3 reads CASSVGGSNTIYF. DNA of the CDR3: TGTGCCAGCAGCGTAGGGGGTTCAAACACCATATATTTT. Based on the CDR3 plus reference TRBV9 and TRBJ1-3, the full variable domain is DSGVTQTPKHLITATGQRVTLRCSPRSGDLSVYWYQQSLDQGLQFLIQYYNGEERAKGNILERFSAQQFPDLHSELNLSSLELGDSALYFCASSVGGSNTIYFGEGSWLTVV.

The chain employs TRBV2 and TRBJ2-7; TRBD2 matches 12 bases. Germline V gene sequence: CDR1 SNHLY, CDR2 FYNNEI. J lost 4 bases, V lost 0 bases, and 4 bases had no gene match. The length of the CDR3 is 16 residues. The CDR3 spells CASSEAILAGGYEQYF. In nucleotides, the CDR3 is TGTGCCAGCAGTGAAGCCATACTAGCGGGAGGATACGAGCAGTACTTC.

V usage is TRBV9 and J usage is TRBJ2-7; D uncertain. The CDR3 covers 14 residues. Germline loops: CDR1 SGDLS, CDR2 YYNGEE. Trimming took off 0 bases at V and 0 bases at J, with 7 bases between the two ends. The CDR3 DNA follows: TGTGCCAGCAGCGTAGCGTCTGTCTCCTACGAGCAGTACTTC. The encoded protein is CASSVASVSYEQYF.

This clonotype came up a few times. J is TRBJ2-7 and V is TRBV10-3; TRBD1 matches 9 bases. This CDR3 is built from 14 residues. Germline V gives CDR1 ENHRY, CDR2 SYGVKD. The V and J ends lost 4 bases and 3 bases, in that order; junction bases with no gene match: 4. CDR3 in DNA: TGTGCCATCAGTGCCCCGGGACAGGGCTACGAGCAGTACTTC. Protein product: CAISAPGQGYEQYF.

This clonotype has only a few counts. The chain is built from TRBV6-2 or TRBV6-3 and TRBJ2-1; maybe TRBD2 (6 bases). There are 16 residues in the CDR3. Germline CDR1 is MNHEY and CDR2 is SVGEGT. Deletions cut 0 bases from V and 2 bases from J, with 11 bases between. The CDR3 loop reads CASSYSWTNPYNEQFF. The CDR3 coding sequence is TGTGCCAGCAGTTACTCCTGGACTAACCCCTACAATGAGCAGTTCTTC.

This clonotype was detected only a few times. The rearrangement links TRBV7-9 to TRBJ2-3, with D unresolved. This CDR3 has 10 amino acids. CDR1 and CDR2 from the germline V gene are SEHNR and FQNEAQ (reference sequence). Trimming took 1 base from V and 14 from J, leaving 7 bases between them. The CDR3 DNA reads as TGTGCCAGCAGCTTAGACCTTCTGTATTTT. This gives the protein CASSLDLLYF.

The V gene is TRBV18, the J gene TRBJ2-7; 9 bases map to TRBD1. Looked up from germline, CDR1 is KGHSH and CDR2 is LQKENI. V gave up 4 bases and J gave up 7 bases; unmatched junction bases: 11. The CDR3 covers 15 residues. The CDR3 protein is CASSRDRVRRGEQYF. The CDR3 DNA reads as TGTGCCAGCTCACGGGACAGGGTGCGTAGGGGGGAGCAGTACTTC.

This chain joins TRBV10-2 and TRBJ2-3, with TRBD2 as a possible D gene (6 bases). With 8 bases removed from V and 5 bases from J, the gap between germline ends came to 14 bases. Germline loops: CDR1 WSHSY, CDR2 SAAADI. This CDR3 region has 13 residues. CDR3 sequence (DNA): TGCGCCAGCCACGACGGGGGTCAAGATACGCAGTATTTT. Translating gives CASHDGGQDTQYF.

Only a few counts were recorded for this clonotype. Here the CDR3 reads CASNEGGSEKLFF. In DNA, the CDR3 is TGCGCCAGCAACGAGGGGGGAAGTGAAAAACTGTTTTTT. J is TRBJ1-4 and V is TRBV5-1; D might be TRBD1 (6 bases). Germline V gene lookup returns CDR1 SGHRS and CDR2 YFSETQ. There are 13 residues in the CDR3. The V and J ends lost 6 bases and 7 bases respectively, with 13 bases between them.

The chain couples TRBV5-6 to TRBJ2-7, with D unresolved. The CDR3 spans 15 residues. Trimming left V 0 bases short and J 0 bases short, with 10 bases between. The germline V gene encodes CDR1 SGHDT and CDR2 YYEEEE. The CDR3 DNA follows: TGTGCCAGCAGCTTGGGTGGAACCCCCTCCTACGAGCAGTACTTC. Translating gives CASSLGGTPSYEQYF. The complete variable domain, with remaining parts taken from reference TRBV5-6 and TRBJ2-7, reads DAGVTQSPTHLIKTRGQQVTLRCSPKSGHDTVSWYQQALGQGPQFIFQYYEEEERQRGNFPDRFSGHQFPNYSSELNVNALLLGDSALYLCASSLGGTPSYEQYFGPGTRLTVT.

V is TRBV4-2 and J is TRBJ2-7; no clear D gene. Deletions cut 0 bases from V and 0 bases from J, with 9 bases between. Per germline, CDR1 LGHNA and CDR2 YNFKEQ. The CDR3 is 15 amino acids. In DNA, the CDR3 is TGTGCCAGCAGCCAAGAGGCGGCTGACTCCTACGAGCAGTACTTC. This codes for CASSQEAADSYEQYF.

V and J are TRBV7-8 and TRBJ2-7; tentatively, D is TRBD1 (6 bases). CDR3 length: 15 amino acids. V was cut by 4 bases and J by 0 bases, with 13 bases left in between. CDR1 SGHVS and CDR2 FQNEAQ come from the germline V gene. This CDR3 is CASSSTRGNSYEQYF. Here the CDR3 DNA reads TGTGCCAGCAGCTCTACCAGGGGAAACTCCTACGAGCAGTACTTC. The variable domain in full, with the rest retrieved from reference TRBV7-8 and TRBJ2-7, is GAGVSQSPRYKVAKRGQDVALRCDPISGHVSLFWYQQALGQGPEFLTYFQNEAQLDKSGLPSDRFFAERPEGSVSTLKIQRTQQEDSAVYLCASSSTRGNSYEQYFGPGTRLTVT.

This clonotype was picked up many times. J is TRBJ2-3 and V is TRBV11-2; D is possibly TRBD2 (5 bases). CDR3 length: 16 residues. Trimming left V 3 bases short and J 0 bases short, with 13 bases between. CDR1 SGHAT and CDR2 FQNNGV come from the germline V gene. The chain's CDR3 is CASSFDGEMSTDTQYF. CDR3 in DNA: TGTGCCAGCAGCTTTGATGGGGAGATGAGCACAGATACGCAGTATTTT.

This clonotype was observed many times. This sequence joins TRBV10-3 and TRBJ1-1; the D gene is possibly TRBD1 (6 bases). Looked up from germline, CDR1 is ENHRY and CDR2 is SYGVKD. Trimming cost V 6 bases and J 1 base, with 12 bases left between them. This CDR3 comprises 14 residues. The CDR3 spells CAIRPGDGNTEAFF. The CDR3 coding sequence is TGTGCCATCAGACCAGGGGATGGGAACACTGAAGCTTTCTTT.

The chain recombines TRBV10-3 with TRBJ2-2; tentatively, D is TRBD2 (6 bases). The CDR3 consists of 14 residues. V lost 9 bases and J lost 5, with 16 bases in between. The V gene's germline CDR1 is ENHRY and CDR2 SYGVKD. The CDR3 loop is CAMAGRRGTGELFF. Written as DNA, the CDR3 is TGTGCCATGGCAGGCCGCCGGGGGACCGGGGAGCTGTTTTTT.

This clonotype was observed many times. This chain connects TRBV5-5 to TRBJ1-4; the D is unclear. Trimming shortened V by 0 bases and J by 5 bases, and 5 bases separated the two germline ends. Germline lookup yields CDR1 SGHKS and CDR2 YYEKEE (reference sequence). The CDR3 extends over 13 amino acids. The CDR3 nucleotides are TGTGCCAGCAGCTTGGCCGTGAATGAAAAACTGTTTTTT. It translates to CASSLAVNEKLFF.